A selection of T cell receptor beta chains follows, all from one sample in a study of metastatic and nonmetastatic thyroid tumors. TCRdb recomputed clones from the PCR reads via MiXCR. The profile shows approximately 32,000 clones, 18% of them singletons. Sequenced input: blood. The receptors originated from a female donor with papillary thyroid cancer or a benign thyroid nodule (not recorded which). Some clones in this sample may be carry-over from other donors' samples. The CDR3 runs from the conserved cysteine through the conserved F or W. Each record gives: D gene, clone size, V gene, J gene, CDR3 protein, CDR3 DNA. D genes are given only for firm matches. The size entry is marked missing in some rows and otherwise reads once, few, many or a size class.

D: TRBD1; size: many; V: TRBV19; J: TRBJ1-5; CDR3: CASRLTGGGNQPQHF; DNA: TGTGCCAGTAGATTGACAGGGGGGGGAAATCAGCCCCAGCATTTT
D: NA; size: many; V: TRBV19; J: TRBJ1-4; CDR3: CASRGDGSTATNEKLFF; DNA: TGTGCCAGTAGGGGAGACGGATCGACGGCAACTAATGAAAAACTGTTTTTT
D: NA; size: many; V: TRBV20-1; J: TRBJ1-1; CDR3: CSARDFEVNTEAFF; DNA: TGCAGTGCCAGAGATTTCGAGGTTAACACTGAAGCTTTCTTT
D: TRBD2; size: NA; V: TRBV18; J: TRBJ2-7; CDR3: CASSRASGVYEQYF; DNA: TGTGCCAGCTCAAGGGCTAGCGGGGTCTACGAGCAGTACTTC
D: TRBD1; size: many; V: TRBV5-1; J: TRBJ1-5; CDR3: CASSASTGVGQPQHF; DNA: TGCGCCAGCAGCGCCTCGACAGGGGTCGGTCAGCCCCAGCATTTT
D: NA; size: many; V: TRBV7-2; J: TRBJ2-7; CDR3: CASSLSYEQYF; DNA: TGTGCCAGCAGCTTATCCTACGAGCAGTACTTC
D: NA; size: medium-sized; V: TRBV9; J: TRBJ2-7; CDR3: CASSPGPSVSEEQYF; DNA: TGTGCCAGCAGCCCCGGGCCATCAGTCTCAGAAGAGCAGTACTTC
D: NA; size: few; V: TRBV5-1; J: TRBJ1-6; CDR3: CASHKVGPSPLHF; DNA: TGCGCCAGCCACAAGGTGGGCCCTTCACCCCTCCACTTT
D: NA; size: many; V: TRBV5-5; J: TRBJ2-7; CDR3: CASSLAGPRKEQYF; DNA: TGTGCCAGCAGCTTGGCGGGTCCCCGTAAAGAGCAGTACTTC
D: NA; size: NA; V: TRBV20-1; J: TRBJ1-5; CDR3: CSARVTVGVGNQTQHF; DNA: TGCAGTGCTAGGGTGACCGTAGGTGTTGGCAATCAGACCCAGCATTTT
D: TRBD1; size: many; V: TRBV20-1; J: TRBJ1-2; CDR3: CSVQPGTGVYYTF; DNA: TGCAGTGTACAACCCGGGACAGGGGTGTACTACACCTTC
D: TRBD2; size: many; V: TRBV4-1; J: TRBJ2-7; CDR3: CASSQLDLGLAYEQYF; DNA: TGCGCCAGCAGCCAACTTGACCTGGGACTAGCCTACGAGCAGTACTTC
D: TRBD2; size: many; V: TRBV7-7; J: TRBJ2-7; CDR3: CASSGTSGEQYF; DNA: TGTGCTAGCAGCGGGACTAGCGGCGAGCAGTACTTC
D: NA; size: NA; V: TRBV6-2/TRBV6-3; J: TRBJ2-2; CDR3: CASIYPLSSGTGELFF; DNA: TGTGCCAGCATTTACCCCCTATCGTCGGGCACCGGGGAGCTGTTTTTT
D: NA; size: many; V: TRBV5-6; J: TRBJ2-1; CDR3: CASSEYNEQFF; DNA: TGTGCCAGCAGCGAGTACAATGAGCAGTTCTTC
D: NA; size: many; V: TRBV4-1; J: TRBJ1-3; CDR3: CASSLTRGNTIYF; DNA: TGCGCCAGCAGCCTAACGAGAGGAAACACCATATATTTT
D: TRBD1; size: many; V: TRBV20-1; J: TRBJ2-1; CDR3: CSARGQTGVNEQFF; DNA: TGCAGTGCTAGAGGTCAGACAGGGGTAAATGAGCAGTTCTTC
D: NA; size: few; V: TRBV27; J: TRBJ2-7; CDR3: CASRPQENYEQYF; DNA: TGTGCCAGCCGTCCCCAGGAGAACTACGAGCAGTACTTC
D: TRBD1; size: NA; V: TRBV24-1; J: TRBJ2-7; CDR3: CATSDPSTGWPYEQYF; DNA: TGTGCCACCAGTGATCCCTCGACAGGGTGGCCCTACGAGCAGTACTTC
D: TRBD1; size: many; V: TRBV29-1; J: TRBJ1-4; CDR3: CSVGRDRGEKLFF; DNA: TGCAGCGTTGGGAGGGACAGGGGGGAAAAACTGTTTTTT
D: TRBD1; size: many; V: TRBV19; J: TRBJ1-1; CDR3: CASSSQGADRVRGEAFF; DNA: TGTGCCAGTAGTAGTCAGGGGGCAGACAGGGTTCGCGGTGAAGCTTTCTTT
D: NA; size: many; V: TRBV5-1; J: TRBJ2-3; CDR3: CASSLGGTVSSTDTQYF; DNA: TGCGCCAGCAGCTTGGGGGGTACAGTTTCTAGCACAGATACGCAGTATTTT
D: NA; size: many; V: TRBV7-6; J: TRBJ1-1; CDR3: CASSLSQRTEAFF; DNA: TGTGCCAGCAGCTTATCGCAGAGAACTGAAGCTTTCTTT
D: TRBD1; size: medium-sized; V: TRBV7-9; J: TRBJ1-1; CDR3: CASSPRQGAGYTEAFF; DNA: TGTGCCAGCAGCCCGAGACAGGGGGCAGGGTATACTGAAGCTTTCTTT
D: NA; size: NA; V: TRBV5-1; J: TRBJ1-6; CDR3: CASSTGTGTGLWNSPLHF; DNA: TGCGCCAGCAGCACCGGAACCGGGACCGGTCTGTGGAATTCACCCCTCCATTTT
D: TRBD2; size: once; V: TRBV11-1; J: TRBJ2-1; CDR3: CASSSGTSGRFVQFF; DNA: TGTGCCAGCAGCTCCGGGACTAGCGGGAGGTTTGTGCAGTTCTTC
D: NA; size: few; V: TRBV6-1; J: TRBJ1-1; CDR3: CASSSNRVIVTEAFF; DNA: TGTGCCAGCAGTTCTAACAGGGTTATCGTCACTGAAGCTTTCTTT
D: NA; size: many; V: TRBV11-1; J: TRBJ2-2; CDR3: CASSLGGDRELFF; DNA: TGTGCCAGCAGCTTAGGGGGGGACCGGGAGCTGTTTTTT
D: TRBD2; size: many; V: TRBV2; J: TRBJ2-1; CDR3: CASSVQRTRGFF; DNA: TGTGCCAGCAGTGTTCAAAGGACTAGAGGATTCTTC
D: NA; size: many; V: TRBV11-3; J: TRBJ1-1; CDR3: CASSPGPGGTEAFF; DNA: TGTGCCAGCAGCCCGGGACCTGGGGGCACTGAAGCTTTCTTT
D: TRBD1; size: many; V: TRBV6-4; J: TRBJ1-5; CDR3: CASSGDRGYSNQPQHF; DNA: TGTGCCAGCAGTGGGGACAGGGGATATAGCAATCAGCCCCAGCATTTT
D: NA; size: many; V: TRBV6-1; J: TRBJ2-7; CDR3: CASSEKSEGSNEQYF; DNA: TGTGCCAGCAGTGAAAAGTCGGAGGGTTCTAACGAGCAGTACTTC
D: TRBD2; size: many; V: TRBV20-1; J: TRBJ2-1; CDR3: CSAPTGLAALGNEQFF; DNA: TGCAGTGCTCCCACGGGACTAGCCGCTCTCGGCAATGAGCAGTTCTTC
D: NA; size: many; V: TRBV5-8; J: TRBJ2-1; CDR3: CASSLDSSQNNEQFF; DNA: TGTGCCAGCAGCTTGGACTCCAGCCAGAACAATGAGCAGTTCTTC
D: NA; size: few; V: TRBV18; J: TRBJ1-1; CDR3: CASSPQAGAEAFF; DNA: TGTGCCAGCTCACCACAGGCGGGGGCTGAAGCTTTCTTT
D: NA; size: NA; V: TRBV12-3/TRBV12-4; J: TRBJ2-7; CDR3: CASSLETDSYEQYF; DNA: TGTGCCAGCAGTTTGGAGACAGACTCCTACGAGCAGTACTTC
D: NA; size: NA; V: TRBV24-1; J: TRBJ2-2; CDR3: CATSDNLIDTGELFF; DNA: TGTGCCACCAGTGACAACCTTATAGACACCGGGGAGCTGTTTTTT
D: NA; size: many; V: TRBV28; J: TRBJ1-5; CDR3: CASSQVGTAEFYNQPQHF; DNA: TGTGCCAGCAGCCAAGTCGGGACGGCCGAGTTTTACAATCAGCCCCAGCATTTT
D: NA; size: NA; V: TRBV7-2; J: TRBJ1-2; CDR3: CASSPYQWNGYTF; DNA: TGTGCCAGCAGTCCGTACCAGTGGAACGGCTACACCTTC
D: TRBD1; size: many; V: TRBV5-1; J: TRBJ1-1; CDR3: CASSAETGFTEAFF; DNA: TGCGCCAGCAGCGCCGAGACAGGGTTCACTGAAGCTTTCTTT
D: TRBD2; size: NA; V: TRBV6-1; J: TRBJ2-2; CDR3: CAIEGLAGSGELFF; DNA: TGTGCCATCGAAGGACTAGCGGGATCCGGGGAGCTGTTTTTT
D: NA; size: many; V: TRBV6-1; J: TRBJ1-1; CDR3: CARLPRNTEAFF; DNA: TGTGCCAGGCTACCCCGAAACACTGAAGCTTTCTTT